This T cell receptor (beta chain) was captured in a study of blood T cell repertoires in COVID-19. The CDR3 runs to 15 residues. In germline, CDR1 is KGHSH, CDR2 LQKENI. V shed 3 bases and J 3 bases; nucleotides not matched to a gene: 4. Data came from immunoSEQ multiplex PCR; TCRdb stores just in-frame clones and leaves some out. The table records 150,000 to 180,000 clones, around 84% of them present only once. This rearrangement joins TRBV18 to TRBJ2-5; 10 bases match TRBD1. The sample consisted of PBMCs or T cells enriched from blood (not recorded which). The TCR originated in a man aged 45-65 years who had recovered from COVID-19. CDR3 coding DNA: TGTGCCAGCTCACCCCTGGGACAGGGGAAAGAGACCCAGTACTTC. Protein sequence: CASSPLGQGKETQYF.